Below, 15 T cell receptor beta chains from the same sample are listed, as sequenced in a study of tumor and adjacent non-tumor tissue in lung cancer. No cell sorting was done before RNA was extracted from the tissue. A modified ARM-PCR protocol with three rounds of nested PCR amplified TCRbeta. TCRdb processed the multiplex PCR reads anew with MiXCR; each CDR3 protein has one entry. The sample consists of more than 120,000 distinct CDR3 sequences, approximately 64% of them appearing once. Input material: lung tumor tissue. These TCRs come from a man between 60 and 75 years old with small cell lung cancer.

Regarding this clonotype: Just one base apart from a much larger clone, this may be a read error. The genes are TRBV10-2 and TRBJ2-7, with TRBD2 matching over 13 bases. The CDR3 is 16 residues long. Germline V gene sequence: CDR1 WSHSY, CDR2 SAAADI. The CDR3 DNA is TGCGCCAGCAGGGGACTAGCGGGGAGGGAGAACTACGACCAGTACTTC. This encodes CASRGLAGRENYDQYF.

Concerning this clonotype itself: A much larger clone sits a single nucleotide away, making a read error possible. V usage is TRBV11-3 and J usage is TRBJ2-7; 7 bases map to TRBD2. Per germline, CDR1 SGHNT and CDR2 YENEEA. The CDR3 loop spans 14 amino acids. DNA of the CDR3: TGTGCCGGCAGCCGTGGCGGGGGATCCTACGAGCAGTACTTC. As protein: CAGSRGGGSYEQYF. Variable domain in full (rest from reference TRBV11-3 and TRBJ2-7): EAGVVQSPRYKIIEKKQPVAFWCNPISGHNTLYWYLQNLGQGPELLIRYENEEAVDDSQLPKDRFSAERLKGVDSTLKIQPAELGDSAVYLCAGSRGGGSYEQYFGPGTRLTVT.

The CDR3 protein is CASSLENTEAFF. CDR3 in DNA: TGTGCCAGCAGTTTAGAGAACACTGAAGCTTTCTTT. The V gene is TRBV28, the J gene TRBJ1-1; no clear D gene. Trimming took off 2 bases at V and 1 base at J, with 2 bases between the two ends. In germline, CDR1 is MDHEN, CDR2 SYDVKM. The CDR3 length is 12 residues.

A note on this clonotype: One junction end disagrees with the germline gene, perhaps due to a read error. This chain's CDR3 is CNARHGQGITYGQYF. CDR3 sequence (DNA): TGCAATGCTAGACATGGACAGGGTATTACCTACGGGCAGTACTTC. The gene calls are TRBV20-1 and TRBJ2-7, with TRBD1 matching over 8 bases. This CDR3 has 15 amino acids. The germline V gene has CDR1 DFQATT and CDR2 SNEGSKA (reference sequence).

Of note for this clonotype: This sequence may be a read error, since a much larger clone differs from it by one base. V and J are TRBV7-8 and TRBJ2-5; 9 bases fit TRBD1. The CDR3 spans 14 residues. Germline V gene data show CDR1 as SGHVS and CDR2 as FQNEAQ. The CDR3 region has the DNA TGTGCCAACAGCCCGGGACAGGGAGAAGAGACCCAGTACTTC. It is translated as CANSPGQGEETQYF.

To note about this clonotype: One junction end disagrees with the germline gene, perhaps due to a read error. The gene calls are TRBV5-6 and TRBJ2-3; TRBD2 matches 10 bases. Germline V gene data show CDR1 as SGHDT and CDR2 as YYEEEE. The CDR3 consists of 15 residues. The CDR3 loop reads CASTLGLALSDTQYF. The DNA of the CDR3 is TGTGCCAGCACCTTGGGACTAGCGCTCTCAGATACGCAGTATTTT. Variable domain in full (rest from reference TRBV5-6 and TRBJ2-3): DAGVTQSPTHLIKTRGQQVTLRCSPKSGHDTVSWYQQALGQGPQFIFQYYEEEERQRGNFPDRFSGHQFPNYSSELNVNALLLGDSALYLCASTLGLALSDTQYFGPGTRLTVL.

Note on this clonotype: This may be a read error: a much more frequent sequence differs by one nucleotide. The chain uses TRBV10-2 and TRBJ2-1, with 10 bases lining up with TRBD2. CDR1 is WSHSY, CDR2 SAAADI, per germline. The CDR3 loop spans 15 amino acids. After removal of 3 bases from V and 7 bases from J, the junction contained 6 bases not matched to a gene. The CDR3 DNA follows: TGCGCCAGCAGTGACCCGATTAGCGGGAGGAATGAGCAGTTCTTC. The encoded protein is CASSDPISGRNEQFF.

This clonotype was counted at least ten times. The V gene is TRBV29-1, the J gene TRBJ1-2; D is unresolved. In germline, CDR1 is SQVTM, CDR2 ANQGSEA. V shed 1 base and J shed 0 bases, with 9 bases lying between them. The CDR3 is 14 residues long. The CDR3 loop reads CSVEGRGANYGYTF. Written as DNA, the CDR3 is TGCAGCGTTGAAGGGCGGGGAGCTAACTATGGCTACACCTTC. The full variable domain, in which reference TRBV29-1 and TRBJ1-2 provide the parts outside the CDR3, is SAVISQKPSRDICQRGTSLTIQCQVDSQVTMMFWYRQQPGQSLTLIATANQGSEATYESGFVIDKFPISRPNLTFSTLTVSNMSPEDSSIYLCSVEGRGANYGYTFGSGTRLTVV.

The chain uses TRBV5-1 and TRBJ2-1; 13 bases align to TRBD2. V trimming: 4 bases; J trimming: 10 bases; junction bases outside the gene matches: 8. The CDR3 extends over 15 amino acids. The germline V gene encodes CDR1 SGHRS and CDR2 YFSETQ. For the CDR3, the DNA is TGCGCCAGCAGCCCCGGGACTAGCGGGACACAGGAGCAGTTCTTC. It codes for CASSPGTSGTQEQFF.

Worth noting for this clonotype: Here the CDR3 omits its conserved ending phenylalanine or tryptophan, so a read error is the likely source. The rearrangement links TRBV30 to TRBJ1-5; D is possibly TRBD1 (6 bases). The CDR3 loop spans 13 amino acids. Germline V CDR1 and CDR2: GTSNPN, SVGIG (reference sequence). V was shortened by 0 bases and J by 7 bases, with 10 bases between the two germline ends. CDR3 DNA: TGTGCCTGGAGTGTGGCAGGGGAACAGCCCCAGCATGTT. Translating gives CAWSVAGEQPQHV.

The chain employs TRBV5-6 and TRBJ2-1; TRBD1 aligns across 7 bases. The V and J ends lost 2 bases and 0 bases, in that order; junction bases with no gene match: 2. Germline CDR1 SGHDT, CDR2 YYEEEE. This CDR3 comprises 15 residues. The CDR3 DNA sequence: TGTGCCAGCAGCTTAGGGGGCCTCTCCTACAATGAGCAGTTCTTC. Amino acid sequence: CASSLGGLSYNEQFF.

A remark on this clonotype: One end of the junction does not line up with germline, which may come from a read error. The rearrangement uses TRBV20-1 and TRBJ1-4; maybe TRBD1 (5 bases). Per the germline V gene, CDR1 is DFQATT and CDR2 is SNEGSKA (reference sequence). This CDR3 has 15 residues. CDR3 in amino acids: CSARARSGWNVKLYF. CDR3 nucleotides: TGCAGTGCTAGAGCTCGGTCAGGGTGGAATGTAAAACTGTATTTT.

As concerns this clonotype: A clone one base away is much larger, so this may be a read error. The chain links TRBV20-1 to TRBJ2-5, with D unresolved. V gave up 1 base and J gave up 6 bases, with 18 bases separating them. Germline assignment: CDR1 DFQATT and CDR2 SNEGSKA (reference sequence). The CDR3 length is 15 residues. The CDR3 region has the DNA TGCAGTGCTAGAGCCGTTAGAGAGGCGAAGCAGACCCAGTACTTC. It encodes CSARAVREAKQTQYF.

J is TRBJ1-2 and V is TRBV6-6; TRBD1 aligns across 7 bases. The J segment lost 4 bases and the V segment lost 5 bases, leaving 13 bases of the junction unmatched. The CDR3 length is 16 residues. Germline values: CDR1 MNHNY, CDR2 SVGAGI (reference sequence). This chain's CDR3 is CASSQGGEVGIYGYTF. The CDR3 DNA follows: TGTGCCAGCAGTCAAGGGGGCGAAGTAGGGATCTATGGCTACACCTTC.

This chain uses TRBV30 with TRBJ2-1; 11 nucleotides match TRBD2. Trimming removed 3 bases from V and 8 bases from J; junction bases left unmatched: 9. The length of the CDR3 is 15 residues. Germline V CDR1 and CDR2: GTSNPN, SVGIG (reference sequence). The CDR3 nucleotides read TGTGCCTGGAGCTTAGCGGGAGGGTCATCGGATGAGCAGTTCTTC. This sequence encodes CAWSLAGGSSDEQFF.